A few counts support the clone carrying this T cell receptor beta chain. Its target is not known. This sample stems from a study of PD-1 blockade in classical Hodgkin lymphoma. Generated by immunoSEQ multiplex PCR, the TCRdb table keeps only in-frame clones and is missing some. The table shows roughly 2,500 clones, with approximately 60% occurring only once. Study results and limitations: Excluded were patients who started nivolumab under 1 year after ASCT, a group that had lower diversity. Only CD4+ TCR diversity, not CD8+, had risen significantly by C4D1. Newly diagnosed patients were said to have less baseline TCR diversity than healthy donors did.

Time point of the sample: cycle 4 day 1 (C4D1), after 6 weeks of nivolumab. Every patient was affected by relapse after autologous stem cell transplantation, while exposure to brentuximab vedotin was not uniform. Thawed PBMCs supplied CD8+ T cells via magnetic negative selection. The patients, who had relapsed/refractory classical Hodgkin lymphoma, achieved best responses of complete response, partial response or progressive disease. The germline CDR1 and CDR2 sequences are SEHNR and FQNEAQ (reference sequence). V lost 4 bases and J lost 6, with 13 bases in between. The CDR3 length is 15 residues. V and J are TRBV7-9 and TRBJ1-6; D is uncertain. This specimen was CD8+ T cells from blood, taken before the fourth cycle of nivolumab. This TCR was recovered from a human donor with classical Hodgkin lymphoma. The CDR3 coding sequence is TGTGCCAGCAGCTCCACTCAAGCGATTAATTCACCCCTCCACTTT. This gives the protein CASSSTQAINSPLHF.